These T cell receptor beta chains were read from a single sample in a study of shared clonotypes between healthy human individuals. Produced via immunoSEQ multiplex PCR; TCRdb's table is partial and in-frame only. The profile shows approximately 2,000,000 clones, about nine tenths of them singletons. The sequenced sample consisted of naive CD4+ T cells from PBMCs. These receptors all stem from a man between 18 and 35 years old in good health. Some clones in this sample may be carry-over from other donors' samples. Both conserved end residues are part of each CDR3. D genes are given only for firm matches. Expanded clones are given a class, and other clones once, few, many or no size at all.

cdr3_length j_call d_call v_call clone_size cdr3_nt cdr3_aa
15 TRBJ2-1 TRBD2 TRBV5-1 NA TGCGCCAGCAGCCAACGACTAGCGGGAGGAAGTGAGCAGTTCTTC CASSQRLAGGSEQFF
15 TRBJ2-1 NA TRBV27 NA TGTGCCAGCAGTCTGACAGCAGTCCTAAACAATGAGCAGTTCTTC CASSLTAVLNNEQFF
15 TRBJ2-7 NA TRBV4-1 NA TGCGCCAGCAGCCAAGGGTTGGAATTCTCCTACGAGCAGTACTTC CASSQGLEFSYEQYF
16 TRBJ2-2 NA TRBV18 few TGTGCCAGCTCACCACCGGTGGGGGCCGGGACCGGGGAGCTGTTTTTT CASSPPVGAGTGELFF
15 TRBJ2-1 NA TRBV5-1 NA TGCGCCAGCAGCTTACCTAGGGGTTCCTACAATGAGCAGTTCTTC CASSLPRGSYNEQFF
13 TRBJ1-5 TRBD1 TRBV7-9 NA TGTGCCAGCAGCTCCGGACAGGGTCAGCCCCAGCATTTT CASSSGQGQPQHF
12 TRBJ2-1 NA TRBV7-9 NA TGTGCCAGCACCCCCCAAGGGGGTGAGCAGTTCTTC CASTPQGGEQFF
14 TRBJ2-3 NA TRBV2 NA TGTGCCAGCAGTAAGGTAACTAGCACAGATACGCAGTATTTT CASSKVTSTDTQYF
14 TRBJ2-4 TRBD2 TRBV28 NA TGTGCCACAACAATAGGGGGCGGGAGGGCCGTTCAGTACTTC CATTIGGGRAVQYF
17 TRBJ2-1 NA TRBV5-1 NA TGCGCCAGCAGCTTGGTGGGTGGGGTACCCGGGGACGGGGAGCAGTTCTTC CASSLVGGVPGDGEQFF
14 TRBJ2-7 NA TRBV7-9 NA TGTGCCAGCAGCTTTCTCGGCGGACCCTACGAGCAGTACTTC CASSFLGGPYEQYF
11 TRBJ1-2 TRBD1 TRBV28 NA TGTGCCAGCGGGACAGGGGACGGCTACACCTTC CASGTGDGYTF
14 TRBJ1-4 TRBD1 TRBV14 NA TGTGCCAGCAGCCAGGGACAGCCGAATGAAAAACTGTTTTTT CASSQGQPNEKLFF
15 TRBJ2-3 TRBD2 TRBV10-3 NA TGTGCCATCAGTGTCGGGACTAGGGGGGCAGATACGCAGTATTTT CAISVGTRGADTQYF
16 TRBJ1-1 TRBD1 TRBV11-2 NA TGTGCCAGCAGCTTAAGATCCGGACAGGGTAGGACTGAAGCTTTCTTT CASSLRSGQGRTEAFF
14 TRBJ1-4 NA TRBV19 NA TGTGCCAGTAGTCACCCGGGAGTCGGGAAAAAACTGTTTTTT CASSHPGVGKKLFF
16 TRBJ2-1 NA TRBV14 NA TGTGCCAGCAGCCAAGAGGGCAGCTACTCCTACAATGAGCAGTTCTTC CASSQEGSYSYNEQFF
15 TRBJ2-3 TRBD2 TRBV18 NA TGTGCCAGCTCCCAAGGACTAGCGGGAGACGATACGCAGTATTTT CASSQGLAGDDTQYF
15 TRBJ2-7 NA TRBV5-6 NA TGTGCCAGCAGCCACTCTCCAGGTAGCCGCTACGAGCAGTACTTC CASSHSPGSRYEQYF
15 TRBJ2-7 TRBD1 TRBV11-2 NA TGTGCCAGCAGCTTAGGGACAGGGGTCAACTACGAGCAGTACTTC CASSLGTGVNYEQYF
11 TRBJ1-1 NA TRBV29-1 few TGCAGCATTCGTCAGAAGGCTGAAGCTTTCTTT CSIRQKAEAFF
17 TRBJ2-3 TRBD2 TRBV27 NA TGTGCCAGCAGTCCAAGACCAACTAGCGGGGTGACAGATACGCAGTATTTT CASSPRPTSGVTDTQYF
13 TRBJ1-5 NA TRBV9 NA TGTGCCAGCAGCGTAGTGGGCAATCAGCCCCAGCATTTT CASSVVGNQPQHF
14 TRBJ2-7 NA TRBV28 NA TGTGCCAGCAGTTATGAGGCAGGGCCCTACGAGCAGTACTTC CASSYEAGPYEQYF
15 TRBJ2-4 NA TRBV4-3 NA TGCGCCAGCAGCCACCTCGGGACTTCCAAAAACATTCAGTACTTC CASSHLGTSKNIQYF
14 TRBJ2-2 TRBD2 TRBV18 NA TGTGCCAGCTCGCTACTAGCGGGAGTGGAGGAGCTGTTTTTT CASSLLAGVEELFF
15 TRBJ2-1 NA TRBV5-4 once TGTGCCAGCAGCTCAGTACGGAACTCCTACAGTGAGCAGTTCTTC CASSSVRNSYSEQFF
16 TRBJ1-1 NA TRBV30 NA TGTGCCTGGAGTCAAGGACAAGGCCTGACTAACACTGAAGCTTTCTTT CAWSQGQGLTNTEAFF
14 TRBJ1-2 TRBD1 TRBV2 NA TGTGCCAGCAGCGGGGACAGAATTAACTATGGCTACACCTTC CASSGDRINYGYTF
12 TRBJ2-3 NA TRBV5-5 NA TGTGCCAGCGCCACTAGGCTTGAGACGCAGTATTTT CASATRLETQYF
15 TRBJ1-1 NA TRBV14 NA TGTGCCAGCACCCCGGTGGGCGGCATGAACACTGAAGCTTTCTTT CASTPVGGMNTEAFF
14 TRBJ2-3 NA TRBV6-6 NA TGTGCCACCAACAGGGCTACAGGCACAGATACGCAGTATTTT CATNRATGTDTQYF
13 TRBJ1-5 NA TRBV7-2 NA TGTGCCAGCAGCTTAGCGTCGCATCAGCCCCAGCATTTT CASSLASHQPQHF
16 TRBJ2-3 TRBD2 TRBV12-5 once TGTGCTAGTGGTTTGGGACTAGCGGGAGTTTCAGATACGCAGTATTTT CASGLGLAGVSDTQYF
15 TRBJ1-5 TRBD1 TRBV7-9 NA TGTGCCAGCAGCGCGACAGGGACCAGCAATCAGCCCCAGCATTTT CASSATGTSNQPQHF
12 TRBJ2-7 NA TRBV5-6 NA TGTGCCAGCAGCTTGGAGAGACGCGAGCAGTACTTC CASSLERREQYF
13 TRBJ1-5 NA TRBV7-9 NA TGTGCCAGCAGTCCAGGGCGAGGGCAGCCCCAGCATTTT CASSPGRGQPQHF
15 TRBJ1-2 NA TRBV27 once TGTGCCAGCAGTTTATCGGGAGGGGCTAACTATGGCTACACCTTC CASSLSGGANYGYTF
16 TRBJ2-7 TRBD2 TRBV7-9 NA TGTGCCAGCAGCTTAGTATCTGGACTAGGAGCGGGTGAGCAGTACTTC CASSLVSGLGAGEQYF
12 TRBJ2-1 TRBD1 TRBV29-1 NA TGCAGCGTTGCCTCAGGGGGATTTGAGCAGTTCTTC CSVASGGFEQFF
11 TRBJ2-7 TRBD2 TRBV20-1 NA TGCAGTGCTAGAGTTAGCGGGAGGGCCGCCTTC CSARVSGRAAF
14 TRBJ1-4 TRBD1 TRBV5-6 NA TGTGCCAGCAGCCACCGGGACAGGGGAGAAAAACTGTTTTTT CASSHRDRGEKLFF
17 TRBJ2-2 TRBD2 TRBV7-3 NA TGTGCCAGCAGCTCCGGGACTAGCGGGACGAACACCGGGGAGCTGTTTTTT CASSSGTSGTNTGELFF
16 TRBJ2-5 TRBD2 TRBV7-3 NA TGTGCCAGCAGCCAATCCCAGCGGGGGATAGGGGAGACCCAGTACTTC CASSQSQRGIGETQYF
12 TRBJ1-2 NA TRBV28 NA TGTGCCAGCAGGGACAGTAACTATGGCTACACCTTC CASRDSNYGYTF
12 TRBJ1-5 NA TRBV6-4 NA TGTGCCAGCAGTGACCCACAGGGTTTGAGGCATTTT CASSDPQGLRHF
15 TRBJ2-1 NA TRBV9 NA TGTGCCAGCAGCGGAGAGGTACTACCCTACAATGAGCAGTTCTTC CASSGEVLPYNEQFF
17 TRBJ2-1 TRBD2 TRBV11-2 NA TGTGCCAGCAGCCGAACGCCAACTAGCGGTACCTACAATGAGCAGTTCTTC CASSRTPTSGTYNEQFF
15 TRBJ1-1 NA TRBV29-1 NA TGCAGCGTTAGGGTACAGGCCCGGATGAACACTGAAGCTTTCTTT CSVRVQARMNTEAFF
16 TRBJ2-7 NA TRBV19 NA TGTGCCAGTAGTATAGATGGGGACGAGGCGTTCTACGAGCAGTACTTC CASSIDGDEAFYEQYF
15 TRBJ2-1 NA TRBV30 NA TGTGCCTGGACCCGGGGCCAGTATGAAATTGATGAGCAGTTCTTC CAWTRGQYEIDEQFF
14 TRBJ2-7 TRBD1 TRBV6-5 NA TGTGCCAGCAGGAGGACAGGGGGAGGACACGAGCAGTACTTC CASRRTGGGHEQYF
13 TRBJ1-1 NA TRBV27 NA TGTGCCAGCAGTTTACAGGGTTACACTGAAGCTTTCTTT CASSLQGYTEAFF
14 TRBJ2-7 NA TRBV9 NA TGTGCCAGCAGTGTGGGACGGAATACCTACGAGCAGTACTTC CASSVGRNTYEQYF
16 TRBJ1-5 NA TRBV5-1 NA TGCGCCAGCAGCTTGTTAGGATCATATAGCAATCAGCCCCAGCATTTT CASSLLGSYSNQPQHF